The 12 T cell receptor beta chains listed next were all sequenced from one sample in a study of blood T cell repertoires in COVID-19. TCRdb's table, derived via immunoSEQ multiplex PCR, lists solely in-frame clones and lacks some. The top ten hold approximately 16% of the sample, which has 30,000 or so clones, around 87% seen once. Sample: peripheral blood. The receptors shown here come from an older man with acute or convalescent COVID-19.

In nucleotides, the CDR3 is TGTGCCAGCAGCGCCGAGACAGGGGGCTCAGGTGAAAAACTGTTTTTT. Its translation is CASSAETGGSGEKLFF. The gene calls are TRBV9 and TRBJ1-4; 10 bases are shared with TRBD1. Trimming at V came to 3 bases and at J to 7 bases, leaving 9 bases not matched to a gene. Per the germline V gene, CDR1 is SGDLS and CDR2 is YYNGEE. CDR3 length: 16 amino acids.

Points on this clone: The junction shows a germline mismatch at one end, possibly a read error. The chain has TRBV10-2 and TRBJ2-7, with 9 positions matching TRBD1. Germline CDR1 and CDR2: WSHSY and SAAADI. The CDR3 loop spans 12 amino acids. The DNA of the CDR3 is TGCGCCAGCAGTGAGCCGGGGACAGGGTCGGAATTC. This codes for CASSEPGTGSEF.

This clone was seen only once. The chain has TRBV3-1 (or the pseudogene TRBV3-2) and TRBJ1-1; TRBD1 is a possible D gene (5 bases). Germline loops: CDR1 LGHDT, CDR2 YNNKEL (reference sequence). The CDR3 contains 13 residues. Trimming pared 2 bases from V and 5 bases from J, leaving 9 bases between. CDR3 protein: CASSQSGGTEAFF. DNA for the CDR3: TGTGCCAGCAGCCAATCCGGGGGGACTGAAGCTTTCTTT.

This clone appeared once. This chain joins TRBV5-6 and TRBJ2-3; D not certain. Germline assignment: CDR1 SGHDT and CDR2 YYEEEE. V was shortened by 2 bases and J by 4 bases, with 5 bases between the two germline ends. The CDR3 loop spans 12 amino acids. This chain's CDR3 is CASSLLADTQYF. The DNA of the CDR3 is TGTGCCAGCAGCTTACTGGCAGATACGCAGTATTTT.

In its sample, this clone was seen once. The genes are TRBV14 and TRBJ2-7; D gene ambiguous. V lost 4 bases, J lost 0 bases, and 13 bases lay in between. CDR3 size: 15 residues. Per germline, CDR1 SGHDN and CDR2 FVKESK. The CDR3 DNA reads as TGTGCCAGCAGCCTTTACAGTCCCCCCTCCTACGAGCAGTACTTC. Amino acid sequence: CASSLYSPPSYEQYF.

J is TRBJ1-6 and V is TRBV4-1, with 9 bases that match TRBD1. After removal of 2 bases from V and 5 bases from J, the junction contained 7 bases not matched to a gene. The germline gives CDR1 MGHRA, CDR2 YSYEKL. This CDR3 region has 17 residues. CDR3 in DNA: TGCGCCAGCAGCCAACTACTAACAGGGGGCCATAATTCACCCCTCCACTTT. This gives the protein CASSQLLTGGHNSPLHF.

The rearrangement links TRBV5-4 to TRBJ2-7, with a tentative D call TRBD2 (6 bases). This CDR3 is built from 15 residues. The V end was cut by 5 bases, the J end by 2 bases, with 17 bases between. Germline assignment: CDR1 SGHNT and CDR2 YYREEE (reference sequence). CDR3 sequence reads: CASSFGTGGPYEQYF. The CDR3 coding sequence is TGTGCCAGCAGTTTCGGGACCGGGGGTCCCTACGAGCAGTACTTC.

V and J are TRBV5-1 and TRBJ2-1; 9 bases are shared with TRBD2. V dropped 3 bases and J dropped 2; count of bases not matched to a gene: 6. Germline V CDR1 and CDR2: SGHRS, YFSETQ. The length of the CDR3 is 16 residues. The CDR3 nucleotides read TGCGCCAGCAGCTGGAGCGGGGGGCTAACCTACAATGAGCAGTTCTTC. Translating it yields CASSWSGGLTYNEQFF.

The chain carries TRBV4-2 and TRBJ2-7, with D unclear. The germline V gene has CDR1 LGHNA and CDR2 YNFKEQ. The CDR3 runs to 15 residues. V was clipped by 1 base and J by 0 bases, with 10 bases between them. The CDR3 DNA reads as TGTGCCAGCAGCCAAGTCCAGTCTAGCTCCTACGAGCAGTACTTC. As protein: CASSQVQSSSYEQYF.

The V call is TRBV21-1, the J call TRBJ1-2; TRBD1, as called in the table, went unchecked against the DNA. TRBV21-1 is shown as a pseudogene. The CDR3 sequence is 14 residues long. The CDR3 spells CASTRDRDNYGYTF. As DNA, the CDR3 is TGTGCCAGCACGCGGGACAGGGATAACTATGGCTACACCTTC.

V usage is TRBV3-1 (or the pseudogene TRBV3-2) and J usage is TRBJ2-1; D is possibly TRBD2 (5 bases). Germline assignment: CDR1 LGHDT and CDR2 YNNKEL (reference sequence). The CDR3 is made up of 14 amino acids. V was clipped by 6 bases and J by 1 base, with 10 bases between them. The CDR3 loop is CASSRWESYNEQFF. CDR3 DNA: TGTGCCAGCAGTCGGTGGGAGTCCTACAATGAGCAGTTCTTC.

This sequence joins TRBV5-1 and TRBJ2-2; D gene uncertain. Germline values: CDR1 SGHRS, CDR2 YFSETQ. The CDR3 spans 14 residues. V was shortened by 4 bases and J by 5 bases, with 12 bases between the two germline ends. Here the CDR3 reads CASSALTQTGELFF. The CDR3 nucleotides read TGCGCCAGCAGCGCCCTGACACAAACCGGGGAGCTGTTTTTT. The variable domain in full, completed from reference TRBV5-1 and TRBJ2-2, reads KAGVTQTPRYLIKTRGQQVTLSCSPISGHRSVSWYQQTPGQGLQFLFEYFSETQRNKGNFPGRFSGRQFSNSRSEMNVSTLELGDSALYLCASSALTQTGELFFGEGSRLTVL.